This entry lists 6 T cell receptor beta chains sequenced from one sample in a study of T cells in localized non-small cell lung cancer. Generated by immunoSEQ multiplex PCR, the TCRdb table keeps only in-frame clones and is missing some. The data hold about 74,000 clones, with around 85% observed a single time. This specimen was peripheral blood, taken before any cancer treatment. The receptor set was obtained from a female donor older than 55 with stage I lung adenocarcinoma.

The rearrangement uses TRBV19 and TRBJ2-5, with 10 bases that match TRBD1. Germline CDR1 reads LNHDA; CDR2 reads SQIVND (reference sequence). The CDR3 is made up of 15 amino acids. Germline trimming cut 2 bases from V and 6 bases from J; bases unmatched to any gene: 6. The CDR3 DNA reads as TGTGCCAGTAGTATACCGGGACAGGGGTGGAAGACCCAGTACTTC. Its protein is CASSIPGQGWKTQYF.

This chain joins TRBV9 and TRBJ2-7; D gene unclear. This CDR3 is built from 15 residues. The V and J ends lost 0 bases and 3 bases respectively, with 13 bases between them. Germline CDR1 reads SGDLS; CDR2 reads YYNGEE. The CDR3 nucleotides are TGTGCCAGCAGCGTAGGAGGTATAGCTGGCTACGAGCAGTACTTC. Protein product: CASSVGGIAGYEQYF.

The chain carries TRBV19 and TRBJ2-1, with 9 bases identical to TRBD1. The germline CDR1 and CDR2 sequences are LNHDA and SQIVND (reference sequence). The CDR3 extends over 13 amino acids. V lost 8 bases, J lost 8 bases, and 7 bases stayed unmatched. Written as DNA, the CDR3 is TGTGCCAGTGTGGGACAGGGAAGATATGAGCAGTTCTTC. Residues: CASVGQGRYEQFF.

This clone occurred a few times. The chain is built from TRBV6-4 and TRBJ1-5; D remains ambiguous. Trimming removed 4 bases from V and 6 bases from J, with 10 bases in between. CDR3 size: 13 residues. Germline V CDR1 and CDR2: MRHNA, SNTAGT. CDR3 nucleotides: TGTGCCAGCAGTGTTAACAGTCTTCAGCCCCAGCATTTT. Translated, it gives CASSVNSLQPQHF.

The V gene is TRBV6-5, the J gene TRBJ1-6, with D perhaps TRBD1 (5 bases). Germline V gene lookup returns CDR1 MNHEY and CDR2 SVGAGI. Trimming cost V 0 bases and J 10 bases, with 7 bases left between them. This CDR3 has 13 residues. The chain's CDR3 is CASSYSQGSPLHF. CDR3 coding DNA: TGTGCCAGCAGTTACTCGCAGGGATCACCCCTCCACTTT.

This rearrangement joins TRBV10-3 to TRBJ2-5; D is perhaps TRBD1 (6 bases). V was cut by 6 bases and J by 5 bases, with 13 bases left in between. This CDR3 is built from 13 residues. The V gene's germline CDR1 is ENHRY and CDR2 SYGVKD. In DNA form, the CDR3 reads TGTGCCATCAGCGACGACAGGCGGGAGACCCAGTACTTC. Protein: CAISDDRRETQYF.